The entry below describes one T cell receptor beta chain. The data are from a study of blood T cell repertoires in COVID-19. About the study: The study drew acute and convalescent COVID-19 samples from the United States, Italy and Spain. Nucleic acid was either cDNA or gDNA, and it came from T cells, B-cell-depleted T cells, or PBMCs.

This CDR3 is built from 13 residues. V was clipped by 7 bases and J by 4 bases, with 8 bases between them. CDR1 is SNHLY and CDR2 is FYNNEI in the germline V gene. Study processing details: It was from reference gene primer amplification that nucleated cell counts were estimated. Assay: immunoSEQ multiplex PCR; the TCRdb copy retains only in-frame clones and omits some. V, J and clone size are those of that table, while D and trimming were read from the DNA. Of around 100,000 clones listed, roughly 80% are singletons. This sequence originates from a man in his 60s with acute or convalescent COVID-19. The sequenced sample was peripheral blood. The V call is TRBV2, the J call TRBJ1-6; D may be TRBD1 (5 bases). The DNA of the CDR3 is TGTGCCAGCACGGGGGGGTATAATTCACCCCTCCACTTT. Amino acid sequence: CASTGGYNSPLHF.